A selection of T cell receptor beta chains follows, all from one sample in a study of blood T cell repertoires in COVID-19. Sequencing was performed with immunoSEQ multiplex PCR; in TCRdb, only in-frame clones are kept and a portion is missing. The sample yields around 300,000 clones, around 90% seen once. The sample consisted of PBMCs or T cells enriched from blood (not recorded which). The receptors shown here come from a woman between 18 and 29 years old with acute COVID-19. Both conserved end residues are part of each CDR3. Each record gives: CDR3 protein, CDR3 length, J gene, V gene.

CDR3aa: CASSGQRHSYNEQFF; len: 15; j_gene: TRBJ2-1; v_gene: TRBV9
CDR3aa: CASSLDLSGNTIYF; len: 14; j_gene: TRBJ1-3; v_gene: TRBV7-9
CDR3aa: CASSLVAGPSEGYTF; len: 15; j_gene: TRBJ1-2; v_gene: TRBV7-2
CDR3aa: CATKGQGTGELFF; len: 13; j_gene: TRBJ2-2; v_gene: TRBV19
CDR3aa: CATRGAVAGVLCPPLHF; len: 17; j_gene: TRBJ1-6; v_gene: TRBV15
CDR3aa: CASSLDRLENEQFF; len: 14; j_gene: TRBJ2-1; v_gene: TRBV11-2
CDR3aa: CASSASGTYTGELFF; len: 15; j_gene: TRBJ2-2; v_gene: TRBV10-1
CDR3aa: CASSARDSEAFF; len: 12; j_gene: TRBJ1-1; v_gene: TRBV9
CDR3aa: CASGFPRGYTF; len: 11; j_gene: TRBJ1-2; v_gene: TRBV6-5
CDR3aa: CASTDPFEDYGYTF; len: 14; j_gene: TRBJ1-2; v_gene: TRBV25-1
CDR3aa: CASAGGGVGAEAFF; len: 14; j_gene: TRBJ1-1; v_gene: TRBV9
CDR3aa: CASSMGQRTEAFF; len: 13; j_gene: TRBJ1-1; v_gene: TRBV19
CDR3aa: CSAGQPPYEQYF; len: 12; j_gene: TRBJ2-7; v_gene: TRBV29-1
CDR3aa: CASKRGRGAFF; len: 11; j_gene: TRBJ1-1; v_gene: TRBV6-5
CDR3aa: CASSFWDRGDDEQFF; len: 15; j_gene: TRBJ2-1; v_gene: TRBV5-4
CDR3aa: CASTTPQGSNSPLHF; len: 15; j_gene: TRBJ1-6; v_gene: TRBV28
CDR3aa: CASTLGQGPYEQYF; len: 14; j_gene: TRBJ2-7; v_gene: TRBV6-5
CDR3aa: CASSLGAGLAGNEQFF; len: 16; j_gene: TRBJ2-1; v_gene: TRBV7-9
CDR3aa: CASSESRDSYNEQFF; len: 15; j_gene: TRBJ2-1; v_gene: TRBV6-1
CDR3aa: CASSSLQGSTDTQYF; len: 15; j_gene: TRBJ2-3; v_gene: TRBV7-3
CDR3aa: CASSYVAVSSYEQYF; len: 15; j_gene: TRBJ2-7; v_gene: TRBV6-5
CDR3aa: CSVGQLAGELFF; len: 12; j_gene: TRBJ2-2; v_gene: TRBV29-1
CDR3aa: CASSQGDRGIGNYGYTF; len: 17; j_gene: TRBJ1-2; v_gene: TRBV3-1/TRBV3-2
CDR3aa: CASSCRLAGVQDTQYF; len: 16; j_gene: TRBJ2-3; v_gene: TRBV28
CDR3aa: CASSVGSEKLFF; len: 12; j_gene: TRBJ1-4; v_gene: TRBV9
CDR3aa: CASSPRYGGYEQFF; len: 14; j_gene: TRBJ2-1; v_gene: TRBV5-6
CDR3aa: CASSARQIHGYTF; len: 13; j_gene: TRBJ1-2; v_gene: TRBV7-8
CDR3aa: CASRFLGGAAGELFF; len: 15; j_gene: TRBJ2-2; v_gene: TRBV19
CDR3aa: CASSEALRGIYGYTF; len: 15; j_gene: TRBJ1-2; v_gene: TRBV6-1
CDR3aa: CASGLQREGPNEQFF; len: 15; j_gene: TRBJ2-1; v_gene: TRBV28
CDR3aa: CASSGSSPGLAGYAANTGELFF; len: 22; j_gene: TRBJ2-2; v_gene: TRBV10-1
CDR3aa: CASSQQANQPQHF; len: 13; j_gene: TRBJ1-5; v_gene: TRBV19
CDR3aa: CASSIQGQGVSSSGNTIYF; len: 19; j_gene: TRBJ1-3; v_gene: TRBV19
CDR3aa: CSVSTTRAEQYF; len: 12; j_gene: TRBJ2-7; v_gene: TRBV29-1
CDR3aa: CAISPSGGEGQPQHF; len: 15; j_gene: TRBJ1-5; v_gene: TRBV10-3
CDR3aa: CASKPTGRISYEQYF; len: 15; j_gene: TRBJ2-7; v_gene: TRBV27
CDR3aa: CASSLSGTVNSPLHF; len: 15; j_gene: TRBJ1-6; v_gene: TRBV3-1/TRBV3-2
CDR3aa: CASSEARLPGDSPLHF; len: 16; j_gene: TRBJ1-6; v_gene: TRBV6-1
CDR3aa: CASSLAGGENYGYTF; len: 15; j_gene: TRBJ1-2; v_gene: TRBV7-3
CDR3aa: CASGDSGNTIYF; len: 12; j_gene: TRBJ1-3; v_gene: TRBV5-1
CDR3aa: CASSRTARSLYEELFF; len: 16; j_gene: TRBJ1-4; v_gene: TRBV28
CDR3aa: CASRVHSEAFF; len: 11; j_gene: TRBJ1-1; v_gene: TRBV28
CDR3aa: CASSHSTGGGEKLFF; len: 15; j_gene: TRBJ1-4; v_gene: TRBV3-1/TRBV3-2
CDR3aa: CASSLADRGRGSPLHF; len: 16; j_gene: TRBJ1-6; v_gene: TRBV5-6
CDR3aa: CASSPVIGENSPLHF; len: 15; j_gene: TRBJ1-6; v_gene: TRBV18
CDR3aa: CASSIAGTESYNEQFF; len: 16; j_gene: TRBJ2-1; v_gene: TRBV19
CDR3aa: CASSPTGAGETQYF; len: 14; j_gene: TRBJ2-5; v_gene: TRBV27
CDR3aa: CASDQGFGNTIYF; len: 13; j_gene: TRBJ1-3; v_gene: TRBV28
CDR3aa: CASSLGSSNEQFF; len: 13; j_gene: TRBJ2-1; v_gene: TRBV7-9
CDR3aa: CASSPVEVMNTEAFF; len: 15; j_gene: TRBJ1-1; v_gene: TRBV5-1
CDR3aa: CASSLNRNTEAFF; len: 13; j_gene: TRBJ1-1; v_gene: TRBV7-3
CDR3aa: CAWSQEGNQPQHF; len: 13; j_gene: TRBJ1-5; v_gene: TRBV30
CDR3aa: CASSPLDLNLELFF; len: 14; j_gene: TRBJ2-2; v_gene: TRBV18
CDR3aa: CASSFGLTGELFF; len: 13; j_gene: TRBJ2-2; v_gene: TRBV7-3
CDR3aa: CASSVYGGEQFF; len: 12; j_gene: TRBJ2-1; v_gene: TRBV9
CDR3aa: CASSSGSYEQYF; len: 12; j_gene: TRBJ2-7; v_gene: TRBV5-6
CDR3aa: CAIRAGLANNEQFF; len: 14; j_gene: TRBJ2-1; v_gene: TRBV10-3